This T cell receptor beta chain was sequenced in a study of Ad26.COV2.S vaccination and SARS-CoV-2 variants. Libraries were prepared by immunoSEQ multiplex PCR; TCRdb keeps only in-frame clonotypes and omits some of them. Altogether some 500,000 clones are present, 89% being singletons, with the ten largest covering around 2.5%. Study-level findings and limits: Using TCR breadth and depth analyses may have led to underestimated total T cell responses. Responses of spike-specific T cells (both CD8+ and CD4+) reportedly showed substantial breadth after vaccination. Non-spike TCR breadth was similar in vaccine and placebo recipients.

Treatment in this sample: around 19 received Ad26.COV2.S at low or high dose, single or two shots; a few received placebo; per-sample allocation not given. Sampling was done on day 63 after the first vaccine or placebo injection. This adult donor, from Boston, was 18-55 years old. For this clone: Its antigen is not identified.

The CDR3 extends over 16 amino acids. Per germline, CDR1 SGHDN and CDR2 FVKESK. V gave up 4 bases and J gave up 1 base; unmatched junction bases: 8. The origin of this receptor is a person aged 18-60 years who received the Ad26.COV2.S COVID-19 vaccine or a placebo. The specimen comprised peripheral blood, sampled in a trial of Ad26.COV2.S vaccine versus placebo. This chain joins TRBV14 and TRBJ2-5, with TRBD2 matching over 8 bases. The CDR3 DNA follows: TGTGCCAGCAGCCGCCGGCGGGGGGCACTCCAAGAGACCCAGTACTTC. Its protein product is CASSRRRGALQETQYF.